The present TCR beta chain was sequenced within a study of blood T cell repertoires in COVID-19. V lost 1 base and J lost 6, with 8 bases in between. Germline V gene sequence: CDR1 MGHRA, CDR2 YSYEKL. The CDR3 totals 13 residues. Clones were read by immunoSEQ multiplex PCR, and TCRdb kept only the in-frame ones, dropping some. The data hold about 72,000 clones, with approximately 90% observed a single time. The sample consisted of peripheral blood. The TCR sequence derives from a human donor in a cohort sampled during active COVID-19. The chain uses TRBV4-1 and TRBJ2-3; the D gene is possibly TRBD1 (6 bases). CDR3 amino acids: CASSQVQGDTQYF. The CDR3 DNA sequence: TGCGCCAGCAGCCAAGTGCAGGGGGATACGCAGTATTTT.